The present TCR beta chain was sequenced within a study of neurological immune-mediated disorders (dated by TCRdb to about 2019). Some background on the complete study: Peripheral blood TCR-beta repertoires from HTLV-I-associated myelopathy (HAM/TSP) patients, multiple sclerosis patients and healthy controls were compared by UMI-based sequencing. Alongside PBMC samples, the set of about 97 TCR-beta libraries contained longitudinal samples, technical triplicates, and paired CD4+ and CD8+ T-cell subsets that had been sorted. The cohort included 60 to 75 subjects: approximately 14 with HAM/TSP, around 34 with multiple sclerosis, and around 20 healthy controls.

At least ten counts were recorded for this clonotype. Its antigen is unknown. No much larger clone is present one base from it, and per-base qualities are unavailable. The CDR3 has 14 amino acids, counting the end cysteine and phenylalanine. Only CDR3 DNA remains: 42 bases, in frame from the first base. V lost 7 bases and J lost 0 bases; the stretch between them is 12 bases long. In the germline V gene (reference sequence), CDR1 corresponds to LGHDT and CDR2 to YNNKEL. The investigation overall reported the following: TCR clonal expansion was highest in HAM/TSP patients and lowest in MS patients, with MS patients falling below even healthy controls. Across subjects, expanded clones never shared an identical CDR3 amino acid sequence, which suggests that the TCR-beta repertoires in every group were private.

For the sorted-subset TCR libraries, the starting material was fewer than 1.2 million sorted CD4+ or CD8+ T cells. PBMCs were separated from peripheral blood using Ficoll-Hypaque density gradient centrifugation and then cryopreserved in liquid nitrogen. Paired sorted CD4+ and CD8+ subsets came from healthy controls, HAM/TSP patients and MS patients. To synthesize cDNA, template-switch 5'RACE was performed with a primer carrying a 10-nucleotide random unique molecular identifier so that each TCR transcript was tagged. Every sequencing run covered 15-18 subjects and yielded more than 160 million TCR-beta sequences. Total RNA was extracted with the RNeasy kit. The KAPA Real-time Library Amplification kit was used to amplify TCR-beta VDJ regions with primers targeting the TCR constant region and the 5'RACE anchor. Sample indexes and Illumina adaptors were added in a first PCR, after which library yield was increased in a second PCR. The roughly 650 bp TCR product was size-selected on a 2% E-gel SizeSelection system after Ampure bead purification. Before pooling, library quality was assessed on a Bioanalyzer, concentration was determined with Qubit, and library quantification was performed with the Kapa Library Quantification kit. An Illumina HiSeq 2500 sequenced the libraries paired-end 2 x 150 bp. To increase sequence diversity, roughly 24-32% phiX was spiked into each library pool. The paper's processing steps were these. Quality-filtered reads were processed with the UMI-based MiGEC pipeline, which removed over 75% of raw TCR sequences during error correction. VDJ genes were aligned to IMGT germline references, and clonotypes were defined by unique CDR3 amino acid sequence plus V-J genes. Clonal expansion, Shannon diversity and CDR3 relatedness (CalcPairwiseDistances, ClusterSamples) were evaluated with VDJtools, and phylogenetic trees were built with CLCbio workbench. A clone was classed as expanded if it had 8 or more unique UMIs, a cutoff based on coefficient-of-variation modelling across technical triplicates. The raw public data were reprocessed by TCRdb itself: fastp quality trimming at Q25, MiXCR clonotype calling, in-frame beta chains only. Entries that share a CDR3 protein sequence are merged under the most common genes and DNA. The V and J calls and clone size come from TCRdb's table, not from the authors' own analysis. The sample has approximately 30,000 distinct CDR3 sequences on record, 20% to 25% of them singletons. Together, the top ten hold roughly 29% of the sample.

The chain uses TRBV3-1 and TRBJ1-2; possibly the D gene is TRBD1, per 5 matching bases. This clonotype was sampled from a man aged 50 or older with HTLV-1-associated myelopathy (HAM/TSP). The sample was CD4+ T cells from blood. The sequence in DNA is TGTGCCAGCAAACCCAGGGCGGCTAACTATGGCTACACCTTC. This is translated as CASKPRAANYGYTF.